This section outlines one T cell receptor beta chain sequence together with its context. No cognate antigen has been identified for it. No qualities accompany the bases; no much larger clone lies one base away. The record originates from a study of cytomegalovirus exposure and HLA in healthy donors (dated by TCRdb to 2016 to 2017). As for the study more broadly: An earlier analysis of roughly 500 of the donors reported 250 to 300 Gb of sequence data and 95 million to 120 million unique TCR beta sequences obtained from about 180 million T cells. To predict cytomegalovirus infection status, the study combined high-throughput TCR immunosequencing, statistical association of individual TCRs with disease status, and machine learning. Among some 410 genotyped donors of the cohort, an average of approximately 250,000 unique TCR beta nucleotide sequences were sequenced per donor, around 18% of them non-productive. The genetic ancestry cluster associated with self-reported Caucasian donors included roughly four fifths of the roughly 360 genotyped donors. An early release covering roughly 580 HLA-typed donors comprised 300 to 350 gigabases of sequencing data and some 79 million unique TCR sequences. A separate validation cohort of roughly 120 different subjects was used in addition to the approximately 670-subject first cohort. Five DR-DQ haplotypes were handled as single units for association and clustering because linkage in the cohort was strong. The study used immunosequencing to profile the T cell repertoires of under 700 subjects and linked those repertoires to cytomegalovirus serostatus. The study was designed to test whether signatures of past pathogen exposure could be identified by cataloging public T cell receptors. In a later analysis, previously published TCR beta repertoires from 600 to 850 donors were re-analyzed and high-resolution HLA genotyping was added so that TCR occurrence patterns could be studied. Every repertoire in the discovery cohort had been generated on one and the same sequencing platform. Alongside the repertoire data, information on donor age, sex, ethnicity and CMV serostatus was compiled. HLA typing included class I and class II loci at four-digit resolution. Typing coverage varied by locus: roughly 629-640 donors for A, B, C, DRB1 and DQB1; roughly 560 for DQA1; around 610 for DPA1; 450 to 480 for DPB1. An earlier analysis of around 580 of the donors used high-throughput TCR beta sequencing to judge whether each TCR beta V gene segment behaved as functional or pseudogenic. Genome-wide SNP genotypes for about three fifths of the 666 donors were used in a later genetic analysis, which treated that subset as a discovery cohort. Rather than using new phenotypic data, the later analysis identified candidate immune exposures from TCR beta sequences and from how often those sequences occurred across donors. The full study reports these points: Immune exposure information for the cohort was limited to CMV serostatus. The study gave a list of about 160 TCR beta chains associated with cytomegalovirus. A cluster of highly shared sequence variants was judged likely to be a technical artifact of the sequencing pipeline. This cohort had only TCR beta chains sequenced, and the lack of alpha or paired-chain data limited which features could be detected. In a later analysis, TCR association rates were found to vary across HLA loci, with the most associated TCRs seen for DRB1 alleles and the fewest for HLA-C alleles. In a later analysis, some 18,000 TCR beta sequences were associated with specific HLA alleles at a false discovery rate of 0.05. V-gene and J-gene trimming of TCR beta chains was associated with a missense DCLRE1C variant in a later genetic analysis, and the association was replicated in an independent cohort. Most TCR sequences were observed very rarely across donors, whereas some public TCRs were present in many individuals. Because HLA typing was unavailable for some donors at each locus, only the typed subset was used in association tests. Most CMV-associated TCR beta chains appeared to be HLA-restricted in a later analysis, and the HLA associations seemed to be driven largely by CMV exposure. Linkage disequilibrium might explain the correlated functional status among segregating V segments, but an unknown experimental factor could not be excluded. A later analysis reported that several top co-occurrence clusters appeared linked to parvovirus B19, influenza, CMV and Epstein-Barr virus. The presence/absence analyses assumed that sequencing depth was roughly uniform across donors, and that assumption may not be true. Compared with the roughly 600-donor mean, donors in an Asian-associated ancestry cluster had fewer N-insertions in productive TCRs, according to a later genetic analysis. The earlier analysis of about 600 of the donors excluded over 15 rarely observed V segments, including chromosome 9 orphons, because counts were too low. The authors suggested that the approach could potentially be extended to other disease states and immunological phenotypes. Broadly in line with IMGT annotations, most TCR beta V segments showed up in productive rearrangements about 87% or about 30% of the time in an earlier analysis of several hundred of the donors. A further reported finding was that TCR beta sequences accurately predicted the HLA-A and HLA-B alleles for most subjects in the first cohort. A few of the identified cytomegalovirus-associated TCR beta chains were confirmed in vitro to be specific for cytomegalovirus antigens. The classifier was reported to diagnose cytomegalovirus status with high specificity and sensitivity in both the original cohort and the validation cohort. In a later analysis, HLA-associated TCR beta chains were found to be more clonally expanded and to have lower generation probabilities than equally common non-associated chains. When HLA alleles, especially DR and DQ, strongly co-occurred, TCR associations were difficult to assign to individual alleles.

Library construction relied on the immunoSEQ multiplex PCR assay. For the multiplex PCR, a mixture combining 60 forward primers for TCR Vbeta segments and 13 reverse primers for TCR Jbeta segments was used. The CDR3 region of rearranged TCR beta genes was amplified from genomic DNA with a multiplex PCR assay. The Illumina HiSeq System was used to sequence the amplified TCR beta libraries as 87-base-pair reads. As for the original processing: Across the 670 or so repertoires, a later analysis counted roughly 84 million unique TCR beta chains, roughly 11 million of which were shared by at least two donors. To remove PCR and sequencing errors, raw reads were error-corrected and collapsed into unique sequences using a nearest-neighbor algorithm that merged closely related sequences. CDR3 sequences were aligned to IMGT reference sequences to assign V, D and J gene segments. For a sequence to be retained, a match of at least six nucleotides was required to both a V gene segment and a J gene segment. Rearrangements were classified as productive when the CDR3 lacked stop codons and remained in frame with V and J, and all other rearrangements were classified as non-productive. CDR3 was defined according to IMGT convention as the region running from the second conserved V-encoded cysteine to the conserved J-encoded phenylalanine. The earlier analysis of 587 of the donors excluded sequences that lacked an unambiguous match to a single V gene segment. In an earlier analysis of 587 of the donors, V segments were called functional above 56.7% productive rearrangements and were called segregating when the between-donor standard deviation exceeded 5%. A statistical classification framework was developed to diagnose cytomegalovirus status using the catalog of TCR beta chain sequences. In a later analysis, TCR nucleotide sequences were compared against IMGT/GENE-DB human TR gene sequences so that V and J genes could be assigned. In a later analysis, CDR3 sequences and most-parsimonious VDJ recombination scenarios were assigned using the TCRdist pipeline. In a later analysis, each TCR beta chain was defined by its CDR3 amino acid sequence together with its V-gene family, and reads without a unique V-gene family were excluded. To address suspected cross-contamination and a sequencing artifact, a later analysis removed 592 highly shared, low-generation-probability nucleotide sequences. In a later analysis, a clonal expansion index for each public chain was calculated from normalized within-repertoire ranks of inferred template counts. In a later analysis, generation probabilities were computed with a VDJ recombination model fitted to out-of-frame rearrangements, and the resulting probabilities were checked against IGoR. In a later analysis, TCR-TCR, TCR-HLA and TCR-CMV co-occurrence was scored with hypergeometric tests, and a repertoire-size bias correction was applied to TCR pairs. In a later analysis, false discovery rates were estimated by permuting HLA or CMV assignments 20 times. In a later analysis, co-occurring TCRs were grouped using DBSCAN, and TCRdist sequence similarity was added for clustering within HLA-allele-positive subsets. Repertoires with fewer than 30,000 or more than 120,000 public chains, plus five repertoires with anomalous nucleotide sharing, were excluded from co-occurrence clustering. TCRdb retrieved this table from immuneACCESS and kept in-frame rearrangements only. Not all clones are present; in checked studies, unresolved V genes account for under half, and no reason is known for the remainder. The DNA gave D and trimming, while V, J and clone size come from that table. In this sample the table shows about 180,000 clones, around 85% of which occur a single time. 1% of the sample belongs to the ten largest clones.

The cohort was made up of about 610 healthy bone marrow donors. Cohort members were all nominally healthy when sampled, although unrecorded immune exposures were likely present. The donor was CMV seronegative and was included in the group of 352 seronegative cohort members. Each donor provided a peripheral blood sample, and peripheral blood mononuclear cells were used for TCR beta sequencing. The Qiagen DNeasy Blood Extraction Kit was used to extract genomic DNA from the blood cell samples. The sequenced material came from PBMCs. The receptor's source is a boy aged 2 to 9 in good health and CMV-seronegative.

In nucleotide form, the sequence is TGTGCCAGCAGCCCCCCGGGGGGGGACAGGGATTCCTACGAGCAGTACGTC. The resulting protein is CASSPPGGDRDSYEQYV. The chain uses TRBV4-2 and TRBJ2-7; tentative D gene TRBD1, with 9 bases matching. V is cut by 4 bases and J by 1 base, and the space between the germline ends is 20 bases. From the germline V gene, CDR1 is LGHNA and CDR2 is YNFKEQ. The CDR3 contains 17 residues, cysteine and valine counted. Kept here is only the CDR3 DNA, which spans 51 bases and is read in frame from base 1.